This TCR beta chain was sequenced during a study of T cell responses to AZD1222 COVID-19 vaccine (dated by TCRdb to the early 2020s). The study in broad terms: TCR sequencing was performed for roughly 240 trial participants, of whom some 200 were given two doses of AZD1222 and around 25 were given two doses of MenACWY control vaccine. Trial participants were enrolled by age into subgroups of 18-55, 56-69 and 70-plus years, and 148, 28 and 57 TCR-sequenced participants, respectively, were included in these subgroups. Overall study results and their limits: Most participants were white British and females outnumbered males, and the authors suggested that clonal diversity may have been underestimated. No day 14 peak-response samples were available, so repertoires were characterized only after the peak T cell response. The vaccine-associated CD4 TCRs covered the entire spike protein, and the dominant responses fell in regions 160-218 and 743-854. After two AZD1222 doses, both the breadth and the depth of spike-specific TCRs were significantly higher than at day 0 and than in MenACWY recipients. Reportedly, almost half of the unique spike-specific TCRs recognized epitopes lying outside the regions that are mutated in the B.1.351 and B.1.1.7 variants. Conclusions about previously exposed vaccinees are limited because only six or seven AZD1222 recipients were SARS-CoV-2 seropositive at baseline. The 56-69-year group was small, and its depth increase did not reach significance, likely because of low power.

Inclusive of the bounding cysteine and phenylalanine, the CDR3 is 13 residues long. The retained sequence is limited to the CDR3, 39 bases, with the frame set at the first base. The junction shows trimming of 6 bases on V and 6 bases on J, and the gene matches do not reach 7 bases of it. CDR1 and CDR2 are drawn from the germline V gene: SQVTM, ANQGSEA. The CDR3 regions of human TCRbeta chains were analyzed by immunosequencing. Under the source paper's analysis protocol: TCRs in the repertoires were matched against a reference library of SARS-CoV-2-specific TCRs that had been generated with the MIRA antigen-specificity platform. Breadth was defined as the fraction of unique TCRs that were SARS-CoV-2-associated, and depth was defined as the fraction of total T cells that were SARS-CoV-2-associated. Using the MIRA data, every spike-specific TCR was mapped to the spike region that the TCR reacted to and assigned to either a CD4 or a CD8 class. Log10-transformed breadth and depth values were compared by one-way ANOVA with Sidak's multiple comparisons tests. TCRdb took over this immuneACCESS table, retaining in-frame rearrangements with V and J assigned. Such tables are incomplete; in checked studies, under half of the missing clones stem from an unresolved V gene, and the remainder is unexplained. That table furnishes V, J and clone size, whereas the DNA furnished D and trimming. This sample lists fewer than 110,000 clones; nearly 90% were detected once. The ten largest clones capture about 5% of the sample.

The time point tag for this specimen amounts to: about 28 days (+/-7) after the second vaccine dose. AZD1222 recipients whose second dose came at about 4 weeks and those whose second dose came at about 12 weeks were combined into one group, since spike-specific TCR depth and breadth did not differ between the two schedules. Vaccinee samples were obtained from the UK trials COV001 and COV002, which included a single-blind randomized controlled phase 2/3 trial of AZD1222 (ChAdOx1 nCoV-19) in healthy adults. Trial participant PBMC samples were collected at day 0 and day 28 after the second dose for TCRbeta chain sequencing. This clone was counted a few times. The specificity of this receptor is unknown. Base qualities are not recorded, but no much larger clone differs from it by a single base.

The sample was peripheral blood, taken 28 days after the second AZD1222 dose. This TCR came from an adult who received the AZD1222 COVID-19 vaccine. The chain was built from TRBV29-1 and TRBJ1-5; the central 8 bases match TRBD1. The base sequence is TGCAGCGTCATGGACAGGGATGGTCAGCCCCAGCATTTT. It translates as CSVMDRDGQPQHF. With the rest looked up from the reference TRBV29-1 and TRBJ1-5 genes rather than sequenced, the full variable domain is SAVISQKPSRDICQRGTSLTIQCQVDSQVTMMFWYRQQPGQSLTLIATANQGSEATYESGFVIDKFPISRPNLTFSTLTVSNMSPEDSSIYLCSVMDRDGQPQHFGDGTRLSIL.